Listed below are T cell receptor beta chains from one sample, sequenced in a study of blood T cell repertoires in COVID-19. Profiling relied on immunoSEQ multiplex PCR, and the TCRdb table lists in-frame clones only, not all of them. Of over 450,000 clones in the sample, 75% to 90% were seen once. The source material was peripheral blood. The receptors stem from a man aged 18-30 years with COVID-19, enrolled during active disease. CDR3s include the opening cysteine and the closing phenylalanine or tryptophan. The D gene is left open where the match is weak. Only part of the rows carry a size: once, few, many, or a class if the clone is expanded.

v_call	d_call	clone_size	j_call	cdr3_nt	cdr3_aa
TRBV15	-	-	TRBJ2-5	TGTGCCACCAGCCTAGGGGCAGGGGGGCAAGAGACCCAGTACTTC	CATSLGAGGQETQYF
TRBV7-3	-	few	TRBJ1-6	TGTGCCAGCAGCTTAGGGCCTAATTCACCCCTCCACTTT	CASSLGPNSPLHF
TRBV12-3/TRBV12-4	-	-	TRBJ2-2	TGTGCCAGCAGCCGTACGAACACCGGGGAGCTGTTTTTT	CASSRTNTGELFF
TRBV19	-	-	TRBJ2-1	TGTGCCAGTATTTATGCGAATGAGCAGTTCTTC	CASIYANEQFF
TRBV5-5	-	once	TRBJ1-1	TGTGCCAGCAGCTTTTCGGGGTTGGGGAACACTGAAGCTTTCTTT	CASSFSGLGNTEAFF
TRBV18	-	-	TRBJ1-2	TGTGCCAGCTCACCTGGTCAGGGCTTTAACTATGGCTACACCTTC	CASSPGQGFNYGYTF
TRBV6-5	TRBD1	-	TRBJ2-1	TGTGCCAGCAGTTACTCGAACGACAGGGTAAAGGGTTGGCTGTTCTTC	CASSYSNDRVKGWLFF
TRBV6-5	-	-	TRBJ2-2	TGTGCCAGCAGCCCCTCGGGGCTGGGGGGCGGGGAGCTGTTTTTT	CASSPSGLGGGELFF
TRBV5-4	-	-	TRBJ2-5	TGTGCCAGCAGGTACAGGGTTGGAGAGACCCAGTACTTC	CASRYRVGETQYF
TRBV19	-	-	TRBJ1-5	TGTGCCAGTAGCCGACAGGTCCCTAGCAATCAGCCCCAGCATTTT	CASSRQVPSNQPQHF
TRBV18	TRBD1	-	TRBJ2-5	TGTGCCAGCTCTCCGGGACAGGGAGAGACCCAGTACTTC	CASSPGQGETQYF
TRBV6-1	-	-	TRBJ2-3	TGTGCCAGCAGTGAAGGGACAGCAACAGATACGCAGTATTTT	CASSEGTATDTQYF
TRBV18	-	-	TRBJ1-4	TGTGCCAGCTCACTCGGGTCGGAGGAAAAACTGTTTTTT	CASSLGSEEKLFF
TRBV29-1	-	-	TRBJ2-7	TGCAGCGTTGCCCCCTCTAGCTTCGGGTACGAGCAGTACTTC	CSVAPSSFGYEQYF
TRBV28	TRBD2	-	TRBJ2-2	TGTGCCAGCAGGACGGGACTAGCGGGTGTCACCGGGGAGCTGTTTTTT	CASRTGLAGVTGELFF
TRBV19	TRBD2	-	TRBJ2-2	TGTGCCAGTAGTATTAGCGGGGGTTACACCGGGGAGCTGTTTTTT	CASSISGGYTGELFF
TRBV9	-	-	TRBJ2-7	TGTGCCAGCAGCGTAGACACCTCCTACGAGCAGTACTTC	CASSVDTSYEQYF
TRBV29-1	-	-	TRBJ1-1	TGCAGCGTTCCCCGGGGCACTGAAGCTTTCTTT	CSVPRGTEAFF
TRBV6-5	-	-	TRBJ2-1	TGTGCCAGCGCCCCGGACAGCCAGTCCAATGAGCAGTTCTTC	CASAPDSQSNEQFF
TRBV5-4	-	-	TRBJ1-1	TGTGCCAGCAGCTCCACTTCGGGGACTGAAGCTTTCTTT	CASSSTSGTEAFF
TRBV4-1	-	-	TRBJ2-2	TGCGCCAGCAGCCAAGATCGCGCCACCGGGGAGCTGTTTTTT	CASSQDRATGELFF
TRBV6-1	-	once	TRBJ2-2	TGTGCCAGCAGTGAAGGGGAGGAGGGTTCCGGGGAGCTGTTTTTT	CASSEGEEGSGELFF
TRBV7-9	-	-	TRBJ2-3	TGTGCCAGCAGCTTAGCCGGAGTTTGGAGCACAGATACGCAGTATTTT	CASSLAGVWSTDTQYF
TRBV14	TRBD1	-	TRBJ1-6	TGTGCCAGCAGCCGGGGGACAGGCCCTAATTCACCCCTCCACTTT	CASSRGTGPNSPLHF
TRBV19	TRBD1	-	TRBJ2-7	TGTGCCAGTAGTATGGGTGAGACAGGGATTCCCTACGAGCAGTACTTC	CASSMGETGIPYEQYF
TRBV27	-	-	TRBJ1-2	TGTGCCAGCACCCCGACCGGGACTGACTATGGCTACACCTTC	CASTPTGTDYGYTF
TRBV19	-	-	TRBJ1-4	TGTGCCAGTTGCGGAACTCCCGGACAGCTAGAAAATGAAAAACTGTTTTTT	CASCGTPGQLENEKLFF
TRBV7-9	TRBD1	once	TRBJ1-2	TGTGCCAGCAGCTTCCGGGACAGGGGGCTTGGCTACACCTTC	CASSFRDRGLGYTF
TRBV10-3	TRBD2	-	TRBJ2-5	TGTGCCATCAGTGCTGATTTGGGACTAGCGGGGGGACGGGAGACCCAGTACTTC	CAISADLGLAGGRETQYF
TRBV18	TRBD2	-	TRBJ2-1	TGTGCCAGCTCACCAGGAAGGACTAGCGACCGTAATGAGCAGTTCTTC	CASSPGRTSDRNEQFF
TRBV12-3/TRBV12-4	-	-	TRBJ2-7	TGTGCCAGTAGCGGATCCTACGAGCAGTACTTC	CASSGSYEQYF
TRBV5-1	TRBD1	-	TRBJ2-1	TGCGCCAGCAGCTTGTTGGGACAGTTGGGCAATGAGCAGTTCTTC	CASSLLGQLGNEQFF
TRBV12-3/TRBV12-4	-	-	TRBJ1-6	TGTGCCAGCAGTTTCATCGGGAATTCACCCCTCCACTTT	CASSFIGNSPLHF
TRBV12-5	TRBD1	-	TRBJ1-3	TGTGCTAGTGGTTTGGCGGGACAGGGTTCTGGAAACACCATATATTTT	CASGLAGQGSGNTIYF
TRBV2	TRBD2	-	TRBJ2-3	TGTGCCAGCAGTCTCTCGGTGGGTAGCGGGAGGGCCACAGATACGCAGTATTTT	CASSLSVGSGRATDTQYF
TRBV2	-	-	TRBJ2-1	TGTGCCAGCTCCGAGGGGGATGAGCAGTTCTTC	CASSEGDEQFF
TRBV14	TRBD1	-	TRBJ1-6	TGTGCCAGCAGCCACCGAGGACAGGGAGGTTCACCCCTCCACTTT	CASSHRGQGGSPLHF
TRBV19	TRBD2	-	TRBJ2-3	TGTGCCAGTAGTATAGGGACGGGAGGCCCAGATACGCAGTATTTT	CASSIGTGGPDTQYF
TRBV27	TRBD2	-	TRBJ2-2	TGTGCCAGCAGTTGGCGCAGCGGGGGGACCGTGGGTACCGGGGAGCTGTTTTTT	CASSWRSGGTVGTGELFF
TRBV12-5	-	-	TRBJ2-2	TGTGCTAGTGGTTTGGCAACGAATCACAGGGATACCGGGGAGCTGTTTTTT	CASGLATNHRDTGELFF
TRBV6-5	TRBD1	-	TRBJ1-6	TGTGCCAGCACCGGACAGGGGAATTCACCCCTCCACTTT	CASTGQGNSPLHF
TRBV5-1	TRBD2	-	TRBJ2-1	TGCGCCAGCAGCTTGGAAGCTTCTAGCGGGAGGTTCTCTGACAATGAGCAGTTCTTC	CASSLEASSGRFSDNEQFF
TRBV2	-	-	TRBJ1-2	TGTGCCAGCAGTTCTATGCCACGCGGCTACACCTTC	CASSSMPRGYTF
TRBV19	-	-	TRBJ1-6	TGTGCCAGTAATGGACAGATTAATTCACCCCTCCACTTT	CASNGQINSPLHF
TRBV30	TRBD1	-	TRBJ1-4	TGTGCCTGGAGTACCCGGACAGGGATAAATGAAAAACTGTTTTTT	CAWSTRTGINEKLFF
TRBV15	-	-	TRBJ2-1	TGTGCCACCAGCAGAGATGGGCGAAGTTACGGCTACAATGAGCAGTTCTTC	CATSRDGRSYGYNEQFF
TRBV20-1	-	-	TRBJ1-1	TGCAGTGCTGGAGGGCCCACTGAAGCTTTCTTT	CSAGGPTEAFF
TRBV18	TRBD2	-	TRBJ2-7	TGTGCCAGCTCACCATCCCCGACTAGCGGGAGTTACGAGCAGTACTTC	CASSPSPTSGSYEQYF
TRBV3-1/TRBV3-2	TRBD1	-	TRBJ2-7	TGTGCCAGCAGCGACCGGGACAGGGAGTACGAGCAGTACTTC	CASSDRDREYEQYF
TRBV4-1	-	-	TRBJ2-7	TGCGCCAGCAGCAGGCAGGGGGGCTACGAGCAGTACTTC	CASSRQGGYEQYF
TRBV30	TRBD2	-	TRBJ2-1	TGTGCCTGGAGAATGGGGGGGTCTCAGTTCTTC	CAWRMGGSQFF
TRBV19	TRBD2	-	TRBJ2-2	TGTGCCAGTAGTATCGGGACTAGGAGCACCGGGGAGCTGTTTTTT	CASSIGTRSTGELFF
TRBV19	-	-	TRBJ1-1	TGTGCCAGTAGTATTTCACCCGGCACTGAAGCTTTCTTT	CASSISPGTEAFF
TRBV7-9	-	once	TRBJ2-3	TGTGCCAGCAGCTCCGACGAATGGGAGAGGATGTACACGCAGTATTTT	CASSSDEWERMYTQYF
TRBV7-2	TRBD2	once	TRBJ2-5	TGTGCCAGCAGCTTTACTAGCGGGGGTTATGGAGAGACCCAGTACTTC	CASSFTSGGYGETQYF
TRBV11-1	TRBD1	-	TRBJ2-1	TGTGCCAGCAGCTTAGCGGGGCCGACAGGGGCGTACGATGAGCAGTTCTTC	CASSLAGPTGAYDEQFF
TRBV2	TRBD1	-	TRBJ1-2	TGTGCCAGCAGTACCCGACAGGGCCCCTATGGCTACACCTTC	CASSTRQGPYGYTF
TRBV4-2	TRBD1	-	TRBJ2-2	TGTGCCAGCAGTCAACAAGGGGGCGCGAACACCGGGGAGCTGTTTTTT	CASSQQGGANTGELFF
TRBV6-5	-	-	TRBJ1-1	TGTGCCAGCAGTTACGAGGTAGGATCTATGAACACTGAAGCTTTCTTT	CASSYEVGSMNTEAFF